Sequencing of this T cell receptor beta chain was carried out in a study of PD-L1 blockade in urothelial cancer. Study overall: About 85% of the roughly 30 patients comprised males who had bladder-origin urothelial cancer. Blood-derived samples held a median around 140,000 T cells. At 6 weeks and at 3 weeks (second dose) after treatment start, blood was analyzed.

Patients yielded 1 to 8 samples each, pretreatment and on-treatment. Measured with immunoSEQ multiplex PCR; TCRdb has only the in-frame clones, and not every one. The sample contains 90,000 to 120,000 clones, around 85% of which appear only once. CDR3 length: 14 amino acids. V trimming: 6 bases; J trimming: 4 bases; junction bases outside the gene matches: 6. Germline V lookup: CDR1 KGHSH, CDR2 LQKENI. Material: PBMCs, obtained around atezolizumab (anti-PD-L1) treatment. The source of this sequence is a man aged 50 or older with urothelial cancer. The V gene is TRBV18, the J gene TRBJ2-1, with 7 bases identical to TRBD2. As DNA, the CDR3 is TGTGCCAGCTCGAATCGCGGGGGATACAATGAGCAGTTCTTC. Translating gives CASSNRGGYNEQFF.